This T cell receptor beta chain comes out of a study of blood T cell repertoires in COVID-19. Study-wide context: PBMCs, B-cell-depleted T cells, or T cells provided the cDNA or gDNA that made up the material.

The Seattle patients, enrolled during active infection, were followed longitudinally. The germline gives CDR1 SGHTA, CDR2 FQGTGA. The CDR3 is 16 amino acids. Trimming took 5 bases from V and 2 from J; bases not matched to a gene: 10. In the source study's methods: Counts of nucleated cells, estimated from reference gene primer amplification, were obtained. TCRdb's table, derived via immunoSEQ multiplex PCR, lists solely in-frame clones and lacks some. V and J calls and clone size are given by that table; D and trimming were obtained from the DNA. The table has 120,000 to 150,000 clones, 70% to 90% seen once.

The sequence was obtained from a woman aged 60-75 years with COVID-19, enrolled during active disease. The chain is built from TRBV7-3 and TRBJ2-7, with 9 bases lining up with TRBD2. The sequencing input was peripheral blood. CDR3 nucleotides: TGTGCCAGCAGCCCGACTCTAGCGGGGCCTCCCTACGAGCAGTACTTC. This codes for CASSPTLAGPPYEQYF.